This T cell receptor (beta chain) is from a study of cytomegalovirus exposure and HLA in healthy donors. The V gene lost 6 bases and the J gene lost 2 bases, with 12 bases spanning the gap. The CDR3 spans 14 residues. Per germline, CDR1 MNHEY and CDR2 SMNVEV (reference sequence). General study findings and limits: The study put under 200 TCR beta chains on its list as cytomegalovirus-associated. Rates of TCR association differed by HLA locus in a later analysis, with DRB1 highest and HLA-C lowest.

Remarks on this clone: Its antigen is as yet unknown.

A multiplex PCR was run with 60 Vbeta primers and 13 Jbeta primers. Profiling relied on immunoSEQ multiplex PCR, and the TCRdb table lists in-frame clones only, not all of them. The sample lists 200,000 to 250,000 clones; around 88% were seen once. Donors in the study were healthy people who gave bone marrow. Donors sampled were nominally healthy, though unrecorded immune exposures were likely. Material for sequencing was PBMCs. This sequence originates from a woman in her late teens or twenties in good health and CMV-seronegative. This sequence joins TRBV27 and TRBJ2-3, with D perhaps matching TRBD2 (5 bases). CDR3 in DNA: TGTGCCAGCAGGAGGGCCGGGAACACAGATACGCAGTATTTT. Translation gives CASRRAGNTDTQYF.